The clone carrying this T cell receptor (beta chain) was counted many times. Antigen specificity is unknown. The sample is drawn from a study of regulatory T cells in long-lasting Graves disease. Germline values: CDR1 SGHTA, CDR2 FQGNSA. This CDR3 is built from 20 residues. V shed 0 bases, J shed 5 bases, and the junction held 16 bases outside the gene matches. Notes on the study in general: TCR diversity was lower in persistent Graves' patients (versus newly diagnosed ones). Results may be inaccurate due to the small sample size.

Time point here: newly diagnosed GD, antithyroid drugs for less than 3 months. The authors made the TCR library using RNA they extracted from PBMCs. Researchers made TCR beta libraries by using iRepertoire HTBI primers and running Arm-PCR on CDR3 regions. TCRdb passed the multiplex PCR reads through MiXCR, listing each CDR3 protein once. The data show 350,000 to 400,000 distinct CDR3 sequences, with roughly a sixth seen just once and about 20% held by the top ten. The TCR comes from a female donor with Graves disease. V and J are TRBV7-2 and TRBJ1-6; 7 bases line up with TRBD1. Material: peripheral blood mononuclear cells (PBMCs), obtained at new diagnosis, from a patient treated with antithyroid drugs. CDR3: CASSLAGARGRSLNNSPLHF. CDR3 nucleotide sequence: TGTGCCAGCAGCTTAGCGGGGGCGAGGGGGCGCTCCCTAAATAATTCACCCCTCCACTTT.